The 23 T cell receptor beta chains listed next were all sequenced from one sample in a study of blood T cell repertoires in COVID-19. TCRdb's table, derived via immunoSEQ multiplex PCR, lists solely in-frame clones and lacks some. This sample has 250,000 to 350,000 clones, with over 75% found just once. The material sequenced was peripheral blood. Receptors were obtained from a woman aged 60 to 75 with acute or convalescent COVID-19.

V is TRBV27 and J is TRBJ1-2; D remains unclear. The CDR3 extends over 15 amino acids. Trimming removed 5 bases at V and 3 bases at J, with 16 bases between. The V gene's germline CDR1 is MNHEY and CDR2 SMNVEV (reference sequence). As DNA, the CDR3 is TGTGCCAGCAGTCCCGTTCCCGGAGCACACTATGGCTACACCTTC. It codes for CASSPVPGAHYGYTF.

This chain uses TRBV2 with TRBJ1-2; 9 nucleotides match TRBD1. CDR1 and CDR2 from the germline V gene are SNHLY and FYNNEI. Trimming took 6 bases from V and 4 from J; bases not matched to a gene: 12. The CDR3 consists of 16 residues. This CDR3 reads CASSQGQGPTPYGYTF. DNA of the CDR3: TGTGCCAGCAGCCAGGGACAGGGACCAACCCCCTATGGCTACACCTTC.

The chain uses TRBV28 and TRBJ1-1; 9 bases agree with TRBD1. The V gene's germline CDR1 is MDHEN and CDR2 SYDVKM. The CDR3 totals 14 residues. V lost 11 bases, J lost 5 bases, and 12 bases stayed unmatched. The CDR3 is CAARSQGAITEAFF. In DNA form, the CDR3 reads TGTGCCGCACGGTCACAGGGGGCGATAACTGAAGCTTTCTTT.

This chain links TRBV27 with TRBJ1-5, with D possibly being TRBD1 (6 bases). Germline V CDR1 and CDR2: MNHEY, SMNVEV (reference sequence). The CDR3 totals 15 residues. The ends were cut back, 6 bases at V and 2 bases at J, with 14 bases in the middle. In DNA, the CDR3 is TGTGCCAGCAGGGAAGGGGGTGGCCGCAATCAGCCCCAGCATTTT. It codes for CASREGGGRNQPQHF.

This chain links TRBV7-6 with TRBJ2-7; D might be TRBD1 (6 bases). Germline CDR1 and CDR2: SGHVS and FNYEAQ. V was clipped by 2 bases and J by 0 bases, with 17 bases between them. CDR3 length equals 17 residues. The CDR3 here is CASSLMGARGSSYEQYF. CDR3 bases: TGTGCCAGCAGCTTAATGGGGGCTAGGGGGAGCTCCTACGAGCAGTACTTC.

This clone has just one count. V and J are TRBV27 and TRBJ1-4; D is possibly TRBD1 (5 bases). Germline V CDR1 and CDR2: MNHEY, SMNVEV (reference sequence). V was clipped by 0 bases and J by 4 bases, with 18 bases between them. The CDR3 contains 18 residues. The CDR3 reads CASSLSFGSTGVNEKLFF. The CDR3 DNA reads as TGTGCCAGCAGTTTATCGTTTGGCAGTACGGGGGTTAATGAAAAACTGTTTTTT.

The chain recombines TRBV19 with TRBJ1-3, with 7 bases identical to TRBD1. Germline V CDR1 and CDR2: LNHDA, SQIVND (reference sequence). The CDR3 length is 14 residues. Trimming cost V 3 bases and J 7 bases; bases outside gene matches: 6. The CDR3 DNA is TGTGCCAGTAGTATGACAGGGCGCCGGAACACCATATATTTT. It yields the protein CASSMTGRRNTIYF.

This sequence joins TRBV13 and TRBJ2-7; D gene uncertain. The CDR3 consists of 15 residues. V gave up 5 bases and J gave up 0 bases, with 14 bases separating them. Germline V gene data show CDR1 as PRHDT and CDR2 as FYEKMQ (reference sequence). The CDR3 protein is CASSRRSQSSYEQYF. CDR3 coding DNA: TGTGCCAGCAGCCGCAGGTCCCAGAGCTCCTACGAGCAGTACTTC.

The chain couples TRBV6-2 or TRBV6-3 to TRBJ2-5, with 8 bases that match TRBD2. CDR3 size: 16 residues. Germline assignment: CDR1 MNHEY and CDR2 SVGEGT. V lost 5 bases to trimming and J lost 1 base; unmatched junction nucleotides: 9. The CDR3 loop reads CASSQPGLGLQETQYF. As DNA, the CDR3 is TGTGCCAGCAGTCAACCGGGACTAGGACTCCAAGAGACCCAGTACTTC.

A few counts support this clone. The chain is built from TRBV2 and TRBJ1-6; 7 nucleotides line up with TRBD1. CDR3 length equals 14 residues. Per the germline V gene, CDR1 is SNHLY and CDR2 is FYNNEI. J was trimmed by 4 bases and V by 6 bases; bases with no gene match: 3. The CDR3 coding sequence is TGTGCCAGCAGCGGGACAGAATATAATTCACCCCTCCACTTT. As protein: CASSGTEYNSPLHF.

This rearrangement joins TRBV5-4 to TRBJ2-1; D might be TRBD2 (6 bases). This CDR3 comprises 16 residues. Deletions cut 0 bases from V and 3 bases from J, with 13 bases between. Germline CDR1 is SGHNT and CDR2 is YYREEE (reference sequence). Here the CDR3 reads CASSLGDFGGYNEQFF. In DNA, the CDR3 is TGTGCCAGCAGCTTGGGGGACTTCGGAGGCTACAATGAGCAGTTCTTC.

A note on this clone: This CDR3 is also generated by other DNA sequences in the sample. J is TRBJ1-3 and V is TRBV7-8; tentative D call: TRBD1 (6 bases). V was shortened by 1 base and J by 0 bases, with 7 bases between the two germline ends. Per the germline V gene, CDR1 is SGHVS and CDR2 is FQNEAQ. This CDR3 region has 15 residues. For the CDR3, the DNA is TGTGCCAGCAGCTTAGGGGGGCCCTCTGGAAACACCATATATTTT. This translates into CASSLGGPSGNTIYF.

The V and J genes are TRBV14 and TRBJ2-1; D ambiguous. The germline V gene encodes CDR1 SGHDN and CDR2 FVKESK. V was cut by 1 base and J by 9 bases, with 13 bases left in between. The CDR3 is made up of 14 amino acids. The CDR3 protein is CASSQAWLSGEQFF. CDR3 nucleotides: TGTGCCAGCAGCCAAGCGTGGCTATCGGGTGAGCAGTTCTTC.

This chain joins TRBV12-3 or TRBV12-4 and TRBJ2-7; perhaps TRBD2 as D (5 bases). CDR3 length: 13 amino acids. The germline V and J ends were trimmed by 2 bases and 7 bases, with 12 bases remaining between them. CDR3 sequence: CASSLLVEREQYF. As DNA, the CDR3 is TGTGCCAGCAGTTTATTGGTGGAGCGGGAGCAGTACTTC.

This clone was seen only once. This chain links TRBV6-5 with TRBJ1-2, with D possibly matching TRBD1 (6 bases). This CDR3 is 13 amino acids long. The V gene lost 7 bases and the J gene lost 3 bases, with 12 bases spanning the gap. The germline gives CDR1 MNHEY, CDR2 SVGAGI. As DNA, the CDR3 is TGTGCCAGCACCACAGGGCGCGACTATGGCTACACCTTC. This sequence encodes CASTTGRDYGYTF.

J is TRBJ2-2 and V is TRBV3-1 (or the pseudogene TRBV3-2), with 11 bases identical to TRBD2. With V trimmed by 8 bases and J by 2 bases, 16 bases remained unmatched. CDR3 length: 19 amino acids. CDR1 and CDR2 (germline): LGHDT, YNNKEL (reference sequence). The CDR3 spells CASQLWIAGGTGNTGELFF. In DNA, the CDR3 is TGTGCCAGCCAGTTATGGATAGCGGGGGGGACCGGAAACACCGGGGAGCTGTTTTTT.

The rearrangement uses TRBV5-4 and TRBJ2-7; 15 bases are shared with TRBD2. The CDR3 contains 16 residues. Germline V gene sequence: CDR1 SGHNT, CDR2 YYREEE (reference sequence). The trim removed 0 bases at V and 2 bases at J, leaving 0 bases unmatched. In DNA form, the CDR3 reads TGTGCCAGCAGCTTGGGGACTAGCGGGGGGGCCTACGAGCAGTACTTC. It yields the protein CASSLGTSGGAYEQYF.

The chain uses TRBV11-2 and TRBJ2-7, with a tentative D call TRBD1 (5 bases). CDR3 length: 15 amino acids. Germline-derived CDR1 and CDR2 are SGHAT and FQNNGV. The germline V and J ends were trimmed by 1 base and 0 bases, with 10 bases remaining between them. DNA for the CDR3: TGTGCCAGCAGCTTAGGGGTAGGGGACTCCTACGAGCAGTACTTC. Translated: CASSLGVGDSYEQYF.

A note on this clone: Additional DNA sequences in this sample encode the identical CDR3. As DNA, the CDR3 is TGTGCCAGCTCACCCGGACAGAACACTGAAGCTTTCTTT. Translating gives CASSPGQNTEAFF. This chain connects TRBV18 to TRBJ1-1; TRBD1 might be the D (5 bases). The CDR3 length is 13 residues. V lost 3 bases, J lost 1 base, and 6 bases lay in between. CDR1 and CDR2 (germline): KGHSH, LQKENI.

The V gene is TRBV6-4, the J gene TRBJ1-1; 9 positions match TRBD1. This CDR3 comprises 14 residues. With 5 bases clipped from V and 0 bases from J, the junction kept 1 base outside the gene matches. CDR1 is MRHNA, CDR2 SNTAGT, per germline. CDR3 nucleotides: TGTGCCAGCAGTACAGGGGGCCTGAACACTGAAGCTTTCTTT. It codes for CASSTGGLNTEAFF.

The chain combines TRBV5-1 with TRBJ1-2; 8 bases are shared with TRBD1. The CDR3 sequence is 15 residues long. V lost 0 bases to trimming and J lost 8 bases; unmatched junction nucleotides: 9. Germline CDR1 reads SGHRS; CDR2 reads YFSETQ. The DNA for the CDR3 is TGCGCCAGCAGCTTGGGTATTCAGGGGGCGAGCGGCTACACCTTC. It codes for CASSLGIQGASGYTF.

The chain couples TRBV27 to TRBJ1-6; no definite D call. Germline values: CDR1 MNHEY, CDR2 SMNVEV (reference sequence). This CDR3 has 17 amino acids. Trimming stripped 1 base from V and 0 bases from J, with 10 bases between. The CDR3 DNA reads TGTGCCAGCAGTTTATACGGTTCAAGCTCCTATAATTCACCCCTCCACTTT. It codes for CASSLYGSSSYNSPLHF.

This sequence joins TRBV12-3 or TRBV12-4 and TRBJ1-2; no clear D gene. The CDR3 has 13 residues. With 2 bases removed from V and 1 base from J, the gap between germline ends came to 5 bases. For the CDR3, the DNA is TGTGCCAGCAGTTTAACAGTTAACTATGGCTACACCTTC. Protein sequence: CASSLTVNYGYTF.